The 17 T cell receptor beta chains given below trace back to one sample, sequenced in a study of OX40 agonist ivuxolimab in advanced cancers. The repertoire was sequenced with immunoSEQ multiplex PCR; TCRdb's copy has only in-frame clones and lacks some. The repertoire includes 60,000 or so clones, 75% to 85% of them detected once, and roughly 2.4% sits in the top ten. The source material was CD4+ or CD8+ T cells sorted from blood, sampled in a trial of the OX40 agonist ivuxolimab. All receptors come from an adult with an advanced solid tumor such as melanoma, head and neck, liver or kidney cancer.

This clone was seen only once. This sequence joins TRBV7-6 and TRBJ1-5, with D tentatively TRBD1 (6 bases). V shed 3 bases and J shed 3 bases, with 15 bases lying between them. Germline assignment: CDR1 SGHVS and CDR2 FNYEAQ. CDR3 length equals 16 residues. CDR3 in DNA: TGTGCCAGCAGCTTTCGGGCAGGGACAAACAATCAGCCCCAGCATTTT. Its translation: CASSFRAGTNNQPQHF.

This chain links TRBV6-1 with TRBJ1-5; no clear D. Trimming shortened V by 4 bases and J by 0 bases, and 7 bases separated the two germline ends. This CDR3 spans 14 amino acids. The V gene's germline CDR1 is MNHNS and CDR2 SASEGT. The CDR3 nucleotides read TGTGCCAGCAGTGCCTTTTATAGCAATCAGCCCCAGCATTTT. Translation: CASSAFYSNQPQHF.

This chain links TRBV9 with TRBJ2-7, with D unresolved. The V and J ends lost 0 bases and 1 base respectively, with 5 bases between them. CDR1 and CDR2 (germline): SGDLS, YYNGEE. The CDR3 totals 13 residues. CDR3 amino acids: CASSVEESYEQYF. The DNA of the CDR3 is TGTGCCAGCAGCGTAGAAGAGTCCTACGAGCAGTACTTC.

The rearrangement links TRBV9 to TRBJ1-2, with 8 nucleotides matching TRBD1. The germline CDR1 and CDR2 sequences are SGDLS and YYNGEE. The CDR3 contains 20 residues. V trimming: 5 bases; J trimming: 1 base; junction bases outside the gene matches: 22. The DNA for the CDR3 is TGTGCCAGCAGTCCTAACCGGGGGGCAGGGGGCAAATCCCTTAACTATGGCTACACCTTC. Translated: CASSPNRGAGGKSLNYGYTF.

The chain carries TRBV5-1 and TRBJ1-2; TRBD1 matches at 8 bases. V trimming: 4 bases; J trimming: 1 base; junction bases outside the gene matches: 3. Per germline, CDR1 SGHRS and CDR2 YFSETQ. CDR3 length: 14 amino acids. The CDR3 DNA follows: TGCGCCAGCAGCGCGACAGGGGATAACTATGGCTACACCTTC. Translation: CASSATGDNYGYTF.

V gene TRBV19 combines with J gene TRBJ2-2; possibly TRBD2 for D (6 bases). Trimming shortened V by 10 bases and J by 9 bases, and 21 bases separated the two germline ends. There are 14 residues in the CDR3. Germline CDR1 is LNHDA and CDR2 is SQIVND (reference sequence). Here the CDR3 reads CATKEGGPLRELFF. The CDR3 DNA follows: TGTGCCACCAAGGAGGGAGGACCCCTCCGGGAGCTGTTTTTT.

The chain has TRBV5-1 and TRBJ2-2, with D possibly TRBD1 on 6 matching bases. The CDR3 sequence is 15 residues long. The V end was cut by 0 bases, the J end by 4 bases, with 10 bases between. Germline values: CDR1 SGHRS, CDR2 YFSETQ. CDR3 sequence reads: CASSLETGPTGELFF. The CDR3 nucleotides are TGCGCCAGCAGCTTGGAAACAGGGCCCACCGGGGAGCTGTTTTTT.

V gene TRBV28 combines with J gene TRBJ2-1; tentatively, D is TRBD1 (5 bases). Germline values: CDR1 MDHEN, CDR2 SYDVKM. This CDR3 spans 17 amino acids. Between the trimmed V and J ends, which lost 4 bases and 4 bases, there was a span of 20 bases. The CDR3 DNA follows: TGTGCCAGCAGTTCCCAACCGAAGACAGAATTATACAATGAGCAGTTCTTC. This encodes CASSSQPKTELYNEQFF. The complete variable domain, with remaining parts taken from reference TRBV28 and TRBJ2-1, reads DVKVTQSSRYLVKRTGEKVFLECVQDMDHENMFWYRQDPGLGLRLIYFSYDVKMKEKGDIPEGYSVSREKKERFSLILESASTNQTSMYLCASSSQPKTELYNEQFFGPGTRLTVL.

The rearrangement links TRBV2 to TRBJ1-6; TRBD1 agrees at 7 bases. This CDR3 region has 15 residues. Per the germline V gene, CDR1 is SNHLY and CDR2 is FYNNEI. The V segment lost 2 bases and the J segment 7 bases; nucleotides outside the gene matches: 5. CDR3 sequence reads: CASSERDSPNSPLHF. CDR3 bases: TGTGCCAGCAGTGAACGGGACAGCCCCAATTCACCCCTCCACTTT.

The genes are TRBV5-4 and TRBJ2-2; 10 bases map to TRBD2. Germline CDR1 SGHNT, CDR2 YYREEE (reference sequence). The CDR3 loop spans 16 amino acids. Trimming at V came to 1 base and at J to 4 bases, leaving 4 bases not matched to a gene. CDR3 protein: CASSLSSGGSTGELFF. CDR3 nucleotides: TGTGCCAGCAGCTTGAGTAGCGGGGGGAGCACCGGGGAGCTGTTTTTT.

The chain carries TRBV19 and TRBJ2-2, with D tentatively TRBD1 (5 bases). The CDR3 contains 15 residues. Germline V gives CDR1 LNHDA, CDR2 SQIVND (reference sequence). Trimming shortened V by 3 bases and J by 6 bases, and 14 bases separated the two germline ends. DNA of the CDR3: TGTGCCAGTAGTATCTCTGACAGTCTCGCCGGGGAGCTGTTTTTT. Amino acids: CASSISDSLAGELFF.

CDR3 bases: TGTGCCAGCAGCTTAAAGGGCCATGGCTACACCTTC. Its protein is CASSLKGHGYTF. V and J are TRBV7-9 and TRBJ1-2; no clear D gene. The germline V gene has CDR1 SEHNR and CDR2 FQNEAQ (reference sequence). V was cut by 2 bases and J by 6 bases, with 7 bases left in between. The CDR3 loop spans 12 amino acids.

Here the CDR3 DNA reads TGCGCCAGCAGCCTGAACAGGGCCAATGAGCAGTTCTTC. It codes for CASSLNRANEQFF. The chain employs TRBV5-1 and TRBJ2-1, with D tentatively TRBD1 (6 bases). V was trimmed by 4 bases and J by 6 bases, leaving 11 bases between them. In germline, CDR1 is SGHRS, CDR2 YFSETQ. The CDR3 totals 13 residues. Drawing the rest from reference TRBV5-1 and TRBJ2-1, the complete variable domain is KAGVTQTPRYLIKTRGQQVTLSCSPISGHRSVSWYQQTPGQGLQFLFEYFSETQRNKGNFPGRFSGRQFSNSRSEMNVSTLELGDSALYLCASSLNRANEQFFGPGTRLTVL.

The genes are TRBV7-2 and TRBJ1-5; no reliable D call. The CDR3 runs 12 residues. V was cut by 5 bases and J by 7 bases, with 9 bases left in between. The germline CDR1 and CDR2 sequences are SGHTA and FQGNSA. The CDR3 spells CASSDPGQPQHF. CDR3 DNA sequence: TGTGCCAGCAGCGACCCCGGACAGCCCCAGCATTTT.

The genes are TRBV7-2 and TRBJ1-3; weak D call: TRBD1 (6 bases). Looked up from germline, CDR1 is SGHTA and CDR2 is FQGNSA. This CDR3 has 13 amino acids. Between the trimmed V and J ends, which lost 5 bases and 4 bases, there was a span of 9 bases. CDR3 amino acids: CASSIGTGNTIYF. In DNA form, the CDR3 reads TGTGCCAGCAGCATAGGGACAGGAAACACCATATATTTT.

This chain joins TRBV19 and TRBJ1-2; D is unclear. The CDR3 loop spans 14 amino acids. Germline V gene sequence: CDR1 LNHDA, CDR2 SQIVND (reference sequence). V gave up 5 bases and J gave up 4 bases, with 14 bases separating them. The CDR3 region has the DNA TGTGCCAGTAGTTTCGTCTCCAAGAGCTATGGCTACACCTTC. Translating gives CASSFVSKSYGYTF.

This clone showed up just once. The chain couples TRBV5-1 to TRBJ1-2; D not resolved. V lost 1 base and J 2 bases, leaving 9 bases between the germline ends. The CDR3 extends over 14 amino acids. Germline CDR1 is SGHRS and CDR2 is YFSETQ. CDR3 bases: TGCGCCAGCAGCTTGCAATCAGAGAACTATGGCTACACCTTC. This codes for CASSLQSENYGYTF.